These T cell receptor beta chains were read from a single sample in a study of blood T cell repertoires in COVID-19. Generated by immunoSEQ multiplex PCR, the TCRdb table keeps only in-frame clones and is missing some. The sample lists over 100,000 clones; 81% were seen once. The specimen sequenced was peripheral blood. The receptors shown here come from a woman aged 60-75 years with active or convalescent COVID-19. The CDR3 runs from the conserved cysteine through the conserved F or W. A D gene is named only where the DNA matches it firmly. Not all rows give a size; the values are once, few, many and, for expanded clones, a class.

v_gene	d_gene	abundance	j_gene	CDR3aa	CDR3nt
TRBV20-1	-	-	TRBJ1-1	CSAGKAFF	TGCAGTGCTGGCAAAGCTTTCTTT
TRBV19	-	-	TRBJ1-4	CASSIGRGTNEKLFF	TGTGCCAGTAGTATCGGCAGGGGCACTAATGAAAAACTGTTTTTT
TRBV11-2	-	-	TRBJ1-2	CASSPRGGYGYTF	TGTGCCAGCAGCCCCCGTGGAGGCTATGGCTACACCTTC
TRBV6-4	TRBD2	-	TRBJ2-2	CASSNLAGGTGELFF	TGTGCCAGCAGTAACCTAGCGGGAGGCACCGGGGAGCTGTTTTTT
TRBV30	-	-	TRBJ1-1	CAWSALGVAPPTEAFF	TGTGCCTGGAGTGCCCTAGGGGTGGCCCCCCCTACTGAAGCTTTCTTT
TRBV3-1/TRBV3-2	TRBD1	-	TRBJ2-7	CASSQGTGALSYEQYF	TGTGCCAGCAGCCAAGGGACAGGGGCCCTCTCCTACGAGCAGTACTTC
TRBV7-9	-	-	TRBJ2-3	CASSSSGADTQYF	TGTGCCAGCAGCTCCTCGGGGGCAGATACGCAGTATTTT
TRBV28	-	-	TRBJ1-6	CASSLLAGERSPLHF	TGTGCCAGCAGTTTATTGGCAGGGGAGAGGTCACCCCTCCACTTT
TRBV6-2/TRBV6-3	-	-	TRBJ2-2	CASSYTRDSGELFF	TGTGCCAGCAGTTACACGAGGGATAGCGGGGAGCTGTTTTTT
TRBV7-2	TRBD2	-	TRBJ2-3	CASSSFNLAGADTQYF	TGTGCCAGCAGCTCGTTTAATTTAGCGGGAGCAGATACGCAGTATTTT
TRBV3-1/TRBV3-2	-	-	TRBJ2-5	CASSPRGGLGETQYF	TGTGCCAGCAGCCCGCGGGGAGGATTGGGAGAGACCCAGTACTTC
TRBV7-9	-	-	TRBJ2-6	CASTSLEANVLTF	TGTGCCAGCACGTCTTTAGAGGCCAACGTCCTGACTTTC
TRBV29-1	TRBD1	-	TRBJ1-1	CSGGQGSTEAFF	TGCAGCGGTGGACAGGGAAGCACTGAAGCTTTCTTT
TRBV6-2/TRBV6-3	TRBD1	-	TRBJ2-3	CASSYWTGSTDTQYF	TGTGCCAGCAGTTACTGGACAGGTAGCACAGATACGCAGTATTTT
TRBV12-3/TRBV12-4	-	-	TRBJ1-2	CASRADRPGYTF	TGTGCCAGCAGAGCCGACAGGCCTGGCTACACCTTC
TRBV11-3	-	-	TRBJ1-6	CASSLDPNSPLHF	TGTGCCAGCAGCTTAGATCCGAATTCACCCCTCCACTTT
TRBV7-2	-	few	TRBJ2-7	CASSLGFSGSRGSEQYF	TGTGCCAGCAGCTTAGGTTTTAGTGGGAGCCGGGGGAGCGAGCAGTACTTC
TRBV27	-	-	TRBJ1-5	CASSSRKGSNQPQHF	TGTGCCAGCAGTAGTAGGAAGGGGAGCAATCAGCCCCAGCATTTT
TRBV7-2	TRBD1	-	TRBJ2-1	CASSLVGWGQGAYSEQFF	TGTGCCAGCAGCTTAGTAGGCTGGGGACAGGGGGCATACAGTGAGCAGTTCTTC
TRBV5-8	TRBD1	-	TRBJ2-3	CASNNRGHTYTDTQYF	TGTGCCAGCAACAACAGGGGGCACACCTACACAGATACGCAGTATTTT
TRBV4-1	-	few	TRBJ1-5	CASSQGPWSRGEQPQHF	TGCGCCAGCAGCCAAGGACCATGGAGTAGGGGTGAACAGCCCCAGCATTTT
TRBV4-1	-	few	TRBJ1-4	CASSQASGAYNEKLFF	TGCGCCAGCAGCCAAGCATCAGGGGCCTATAATGAAAAACTGTTTTTT
TRBV2	TRBD1	-	TRBJ1-5	CASSESGTGYNQPQHF	TGTGCCAGCAGTGAAAGTGGGACAGGGTACAATCAGCCCCAGCATTTT
TRBV14	TRBD1	-	TRBJ1-6	CAQRGTGWNSPLHF	TGTGCCCAGCGCGGGACAGGGTGGAATTCACCCCTCCACTTT
TRBV11-2	-	-	TRBJ1-1	CASSPRTGNTEAFF	TGTGCCAGCAGCCCCCGAACGGGGAACACTGAAGCTTTCTTT
TRBV9	TRBD1	few	TRBJ1-6	CASSVDGGGGTYNSPLHF	TGTGCCAGCAGCGTAGACGGCGGAGGGGGCACCTATAATTCACCCCTCCACTTT
TRBV30	-	-	TRBJ2-3	CAWSVSDTQYF	TGTGCCTGGAGTGTTTCGGATACGCAGTATTTT
TRBV24-1	TRBD1	-	TRBJ2-5	CATRSSRDRGIETQYF	TGTGCCACCCGCAGTTCCCGGGACAGGGGGATTGAGACCCAGTACTTC